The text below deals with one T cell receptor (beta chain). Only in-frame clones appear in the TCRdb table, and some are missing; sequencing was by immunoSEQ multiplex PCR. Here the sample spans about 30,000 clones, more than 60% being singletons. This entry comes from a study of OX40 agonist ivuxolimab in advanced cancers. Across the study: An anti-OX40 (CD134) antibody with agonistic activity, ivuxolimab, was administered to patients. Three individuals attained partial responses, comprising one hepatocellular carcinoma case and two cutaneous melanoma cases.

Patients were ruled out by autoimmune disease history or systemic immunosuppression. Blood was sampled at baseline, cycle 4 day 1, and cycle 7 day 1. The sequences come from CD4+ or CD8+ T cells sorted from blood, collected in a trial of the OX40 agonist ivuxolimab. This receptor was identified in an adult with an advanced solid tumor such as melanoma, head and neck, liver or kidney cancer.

The CDR3 region has the DNA TGTGCCAGCAGGACGGGCCATGGTGGGAATGAGCAGTTCTTC. Protein product: CASRTGHGGNEQFF. The chain uses TRBV6-5 and TRBJ2-1; D is unclear. This CDR3 spans 14 amino acids. Germline values: CDR1 MNHEY, CDR2 SVGAGI. Trimming shortened V by 6 bases and J by 7 bases, and 16 bases separated the two germline ends.